This T cell receptor beta chain is drawn from a study of blood T cell repertoires in COVID-19. TCRdb's table, derived via immunoSEQ multiplex PCR, lists solely in-frame clones and lacks some. Among about 180,000 clones, roughly four fifths were seen once, and the ten largest hold roughly 7%. Looked up from germline, CDR1 is SQVTM and CDR2 is ANQGSEA. The CDR3 is made up of 16 amino acids. J gave up 4 bases and V 6 bases, and 16 bases lay outside the gene matches. This rearrangement joins TRBV29-1 to TRBJ1-1; 8 bases agree with TRBD1. This clonotype was obtained from a human donor in a cohort sampled during active COVID-19. The specimen was peripheral blood. The CDR3 is CSVSSGGWGFGTEAFF. The DNA for the CDR3 is TGCAGCGTCTCCTCAGGGGGCTGGGGCTTTGGCACTGAAGCTTTCTTT.